These 18 T cell receptor beta chains were all obtained from the same sample, sequenced in a study of graft-versus-host responses after intestinal transplantation. Produced via immunoSEQ multiplex PCR; TCRdb's table is partial and in-frame only. The table lists tens of thousands of clones, approximately 80% of them singletons. Antigens of these TCRs are unknown. Specimen: unstimulated CD8+ T cells sorted from spleen or lymph node cells, collected before intestinal transplant. All receptors derive from a human donor who received an intestinal transplant.

This chain connects TRBV19 to TRBJ2-5; D unclear. Germline-derived CDR1 and CDR2 are LNHDA and SQIVND (reference sequence). There are 14 residues in the CDR3. V gave up 3 bases and J gave up 2 bases, with 10 bases separating them. The CDR3 here is CASSILGSQETQYF. In DNA, the CDR3 is TGTGCCAGTAGTATTCTCGGGTCTCAAGAGACCCAGTACTTC.

The chain is built from TRBV27 and TRBJ2-1; D is undetermined. Germline V CDR1 and CDR2: MNHEY, SMNVEV (reference sequence). This CDR3 region has 14 residues. The V end lost 8 bases, the J end lost 0 bases, and 11 bases lay between the germline ends. CDR3 amino acids: CASALGASYNEQFF. DNA of the CDR3: TGTGCCAGCGCTCTCGGAGCCTCCTACAATGAGCAGTTCTTC.

V gene TRBV19 combines with J gene TRBJ2-7, with 10 positions matching TRBD1. Trimming removed 2 bases from V and 1 base from J; junction bases left unmatched: 2. Germline CDR1 is LNHDA and CDR2 is SQIVND (reference sequence). The CDR3 spans 15 residues. The CDR3, as DNA: TGTGCCAGTAGTATAAGGGGACAGGGGTCCTACGAGCAGTACTTC. This translates into CASSIRGQGSYEQYF.

The chain links TRBV7-9 to TRBJ2-1; 8 nucleotides match TRBD2. The trim removed 3 bases at V and 8 bases at J, leaving 9 bases unmatched. Germline loops: CDR1 SEHNR, CDR2 FQNEAQ (reference sequence). The CDR3 is 15 residues long. CDR3 bases: TGTGCCAGCAGCTTGGGAGGGACTAGGAACGATGAGCAGTTCTTC. Its protein is CASSLGGTRNDEQFF. Drawing the rest from reference TRBV7-9 and TRBJ2-1, the complete variable domain is DTGVSQNPRHKITKRGQNVTFRCDPISEHNRLYWYRQTLGQGPEFLTYFQNEAQLEKSRLLSDRFSAERPKGSFSTLEIQRTEQGDSAMYLCASSLGGTRNDEQFFGPGTRLTVL.

The rearrangement links TRBV5-8 to TRBJ2-7; D remains ambiguous. The CDR3 sequence is 14 residues long. Germline assignment: CDR1 SGHTS and CDR2 YDEGEE. V was clipped by 4 bases and J by 2 bases, with 13 bases between them. This CDR3 reads CASSHNGPTYEQYF. As DNA, the CDR3 is TGTGCCAGCAGCCATAATGGGCCCACCTACGAGCAGTACTTC.

Remarks on this clone: Its ends do not fully match the called genes, so a read error is possible. The rearrangement joins TRBV4-1 to TRBJ1-2; perhaps TRBD1 as D (6 bases). The CDR3 totals 12 residues. Germline lookup yields CDR1 MGHRA and CDR2 YSYEKL. The CDR3 spells CASSQGRGGYTF. For the CDR3, the DNA is TGTGCCAGCAGCCAAGGCAGGGGTGGCTACACCTTC.

This rearrangement joins TRBV11-2 to TRBJ2-7; possible D gene TRBD2, 5 bases. This CDR3 is 13 amino acids long. The germline CDR1 and CDR2 sequences are SGHAT and FQNNGV. The ends were cut back, 5 bases at V and 2 bases at J, with 10 bases in the middle. The chain's CDR3 is CASSPEATYEQYF. In nucleotides, the CDR3 is TGTGCCAGCAGCCCGGAGGCCACCTACGAGCAGTACTTC.

The V and J genes are TRBV12-5 and TRBJ1-2; D possibly corresponds to TRBD1 (6 bases). Germline values: CDR1 LGHNT, CDR2 FRNRAP. Trimming removed 6 bases from V and 4 bases from J, with 21 bases in between. This CDR3 contains 16 residues. CDR3 protein: CASGYFLDRAIYGYTF. The CDR3 region has the DNA TGTGCTAGTGGCTATTTTTTGGACAGAGCAATCTATGGCTACACCTTC.

The chain uses TRBV29-1 and TRBJ2-7; the D is unclear. Trimming took 7 bases from V and 0 from J, leaving 10 bases between them. From germline, CDR1 is SQVTM and CDR2 ANQGSEA. This CDR3 region has 12 residues. The CDR3 protein is CSAQLGSYEQYF. The CDR3 DNA sequence: TGCAGCGCCCAACTTGGCTCCTACGAGCAGTACTTC.

This clone was detected only once. The rearrangement joins TRBV27 to TRBJ2-2, with D perhaps TRBD2 (5 bases). The germline V and J ends were trimmed by 4 bases and 1 base, with 7 bases remaining between them. Germline CDR1 reads MNHEY; CDR2 reads SMNVEV (reference sequence). CDR3 size: 14 residues. This CDR3 is CASSSGLNTGELFF. DNA for the CDR3: TGTGCCAGCAGTTCCGGACTGAACACCGGGGAGCTGTTTTTT.

The chain joins TRBV4-1 to TRBJ2-3; 9 bases fit TRBD1. The J segment lost 2 bases and the V segment lost 1 base, leaving 1 base of the junction unmatched. This CDR3 has 15 residues. CDR1 is MGHRA, CDR2 YSYEKL, per germline. CDR3 loop: CASSQGQGVTDTQYF. CDR3 coding DNA: TGCGCCAGCAGCCAAGGACAGGGGGTCACAGATACGCAGTATTTT.

This clone was detected a few times. Additional DNA sequences in this sample encode the identical CDR3. The chain is built from TRBV5-1 and TRBJ2-7; D not resolved. CDR1 SGHRS and CDR2 YFSETQ come from the germline V gene. The V and J ends lost 0 bases and 1 base respectively, with 8 bases between them. The CDR3 is 14 residues long. This CDR3 reads CASSLALDSYEQYF. DNA of the CDR3: TGCGCCAGCAGCTTGGCCTTAGATTCCTACGAGCAGTACTTC.

The CDR3 nucleotides read TGCGCCAGCGTGGGGGGCAATGAGCAGTTCTTC. Its translation: CASVGGNEQFF. V is TRBV5-1 and J is TRBJ2-1; TRBD2 might be the D (6 bases). Trimming left V 7 bases short and J 6 bases short, with 8 bases between. The germline CDR1 and CDR2 sequences are SGHRS and YFSETQ. CDR3 length equals 11 residues.

This clone was seen only once. This sequence joins TRBV6-4 and TRBJ2-1; a possible D gene is TRBD1 (6 bases). Germline values: CDR1 MRHNA, CDR2 SNTAGT. The CDR3 consists of 15 residues. Trimming left V 3 bases short and J 3 bases short, with 12 bases between. The CDR3 sequence is CASSDRTDSYNEQFF. The CDR3 DNA reads as TGTGCCAGCAGTGATCGAACGGACAGCTACAATGAGCAGTTCTTC.

The gene calls are TRBV4-3 and TRBJ2-2, with 12 bases fitting TRBD2. V dropped 7 bases and J dropped 4; count of bases not matched to a gene: 7. The germline V gene encodes CDR1 LGHNA and CDR2 YSLEER. The CDR3 runs 16 residues. The CDR3, as DNA: TGCGCCAGCAAACCTAGCGGGGGGGCGGTCACCGGGGAGCTGTTTTTT. Amino acid sequence: CASKPSGGAVTGELFF.

In regard to this clone: One end of the junction does not line up with germline, which may come from a read error. The chain carries TRBV23-1 and TRBJ2-2, with TRBD2 matching over 7 bases. TRBV23-1 is sorted into the ORF group, with uncertain function. CDR3 length equals 15 residues. DNA for the CDR3: TGCGCCAGTAGTCGGGAGCGGGAGAACACCGGGGAGCTGTTTTTT. Translated: CASSRERENTGELFF.

The chain employs TRBV15 and TRBJ1-2; a weak D match, TRBD1 (5 bases). Trimming removed 1 base from V and 2 bases from J, with 11 bases in between. The length of the CDR3 is 15 residues. Germline-derived CDR1 and CDR2 are LNHNV and YYDKDF (reference sequence). This chain's CDR3 is CATSRVQGPNYGYTF. DNA of the CDR3: TGTGCCACCAGCAGAGTGCAGGGCCCAAACTATGGCTACACCTTC.

The genes are TRBV6-1 and TRBJ2-1, with 8 positions matching TRBD2. Losses at the gene ends were 4 bases for V and 7 bases for J; bases not matched to a gene: 12. The CDR3 covers 16 residues. From germline, CDR1 is MNHNS and CDR2 SASEGT. For the CDR3, the DNA is TGTGCCAGCAGTGGGGTGGGACTAGTCGAAAATAATGAGCAGTTCTTC. Its translation: CASSGVGLVENNEQFF.